This entry lists 32 T cell receptor beta chains sequenced from one sample in a study of blood T cell repertoires in COVID-19. Sequencing was performed with immunoSEQ multiplex PCR; in TCRdb, only in-frame clones are kept and a portion is missing. The sample carries 200,000 to 250,000 clones, over 80% recorded once. The material sequenced was peripheral blood. These receptor sequences come from a woman aged 65 to 85 with active or convalescent COVID-19.

The CDR3 coding sequence is TGTGCCAGCAGCCCCTGGGGGCAGTATGGCTACACCTTC. It is translated as CASSPWGQYGYTF. The genes are TRBV11-1 and TRBJ1-2, with D maybe TRBD1 (6 bases). Germline CDR1 reads SGHAT; CDR2 reads FQDESV (reference sequence). V was cut by 5 bases and J by 5 bases, with 12 bases left in between. This CDR3 has 13 amino acids.

The chain joins TRBV6-6 to TRBJ1-2, with D tentatively TRBD1 (6 bases). V shed 4 bases and J shed 0 bases, with 12 bases lying between them. Looked up from germline, CDR1 is MNHNY and CDR2 is SVGAGI (reference sequence). The CDR3 extends over 15 amino acids. Here the CDR3 DNA reads TGTGCCAGCAGTTTCCGGACAGCCTCTAACTATGGCTACACCTTC. Translated, it gives CASSFRTASNYGYTF.

V and J are TRBV2 and TRBJ2-1; the match to TRBD2 covers 9 bases. The germline V gene has CDR1 SNHLY and CDR2 FYNNEI. There are 17 residues in the CDR3. J gave up 6 bases and V 4 bases, and 13 bases lay outside the gene matches. The CDR3 loop reads CASSGIGVSGGSNEQFF. The DNA of the CDR3 is TGTGCCAGCAGTGGTATCGGGGTTAGCGGGGGCTCCAATGAGCAGTTCTTC.

The CDR3 spells CASSLNSVLYYEQYF. The DNA of the CDR3 is TGCGCCAGCAGCTTGAACAGTGTCTTATATTACGAGCAGTACTTC. The chain couples TRBV5-1 to TRBJ2-7; unclear D gene. This CDR3 comprises 15 residues. Germline assignment: CDR1 SGHRS and CDR2 YFSETQ. The germline V and J ends were trimmed by 1 base and 4 bases, with 15 bases remaining between them.

This chain uses TRBV3-1 (or the pseudogene TRBV3-2) with TRBJ1-2; a possible D gene is TRBD1 (6 bases). Germline CDR1 LGHDT, CDR2 YNNKEL (reference sequence). This CDR3 is 13 amino acids long. V gave up 0 bases and J gave up 7 bases, with 9 bases separating them. The CDR3 sequence is CASSQDQGGGYTF. The CDR3 DNA reads as TGTGCCAGCAGCCAAGATCAAGGGGGTGGCTACACCTTC.

This clone has a handful of counts. The rearrangement uses TRBV28 and TRBJ1-4; D uncertain. CDR1 MDHEN and CDR2 SYDVKM come from the germline V gene. The CDR3 contains 12 residues. Trimming took 4 bases from V and 8 from J, leaving 8 bases between them. The CDR3, as DNA: TGTGCCAGCAGTTCACAGAGCGAAAAACTGTTTTTT. It is translated as CASSSQSEKLFF.

The chain recombines TRBV25-1 with TRBJ2-6; no reliable D call. Germline CDR1 and CDR2: MGHDK and SYGVNS. V was pared by 4 bases and J by 4 bases, with 2 bases between. The CDR3 runs 12 residues. CDR3 protein: CASSAGANVLTF. The CDR3 coding sequence is TGTGCCAGCAGTGCGGGGGCCAACGTCCTGACTTTC.

The chain recombines TRBV18 with TRBJ2-5; TRBD1 matches 7 bases. V trimming: 3 bases; J trimming: 0 bases; junction bases outside the gene matches: 4. The CDR3 is 15 residues long. Germline V gene data show CDR1 as KGHSH and CDR2 as LQKENI. CDR3 protein: CASSPLGQNQETQYF. The CDR3 DNA sequence: TGTGCCAGCTCACCCTTGGGACAGAACCAAGAGACCCAGTACTTC.

This sequence joins TRBV7-2 and TRBJ1-3, with TRBD1 matching over 8 bases. The CDR3 runs 16 residues. The J segment lost 4 bases and the V segment lost 4 bases, leaving 9 bases of the junction unmatched. CDR1 SGHTA and CDR2 FQGNSA come from the germline V gene. The CDR3 bases are TGTGCCAGCAGCTACCGGCAGGGGGCGGGGGGAAACACCATATATTTT. This codes for CASSYRQGAGGNTIYF.

Only a few counts were recorded for this clone. The chain is built from TRBV30 and TRBJ2-6; TRBD1 aligns across 7 bases. The ends lost 1 base at V and 4 bases at J; junction bases unmatched: 4. Germline V CDR1 and CDR2: GTSNPN, SVGIG (reference sequence). This CDR3 has 15 amino acids. This CDR3 reads CAWSAGTAGANVLTF. The DNA for the CDR3 is TGTGCCTGGAGTGCAGGGACAGCCGGGGCCAACGTCCTGACTTTC.

V is TRBV2 and J is TRBJ1-5; TRBD1 matches at 8 bases. The CDR3 is 14 residues long. Germline V gene sequence: CDR1 SNHLY, CDR2 FYNNEI. V shed 7 bases and J 8 bases; nucleotides not matched to a gene: 10. This CDR3 is CASMGADRVKPQHF. The CDR3 bases are TGTGCCAGCATGGGGGCGGACAGGGTTAAGCCCCAGCATTTT.

The J gene is TRBJ1-2, the V gene TRBV10-3; D is possibly TRBD1 (5 bases). V dropped 10 bases and J dropped 2 bases, with 14 bases sitting between them. Germline CDR1 reads ENHRY; CDR2 reads SYGVKD. CDR3 length: 13 residues. CDR3 residues: CANQQAFNYGYTF. The CDR3 DNA is TGTGCCAACCAACAGGCCTTCAACTATGGCTACACCTTC.

A single count supports this clone. The chain recombines TRBV7-6 with TRBJ2-1; TRBD1 matches 7 bases. CDR3 length: 15 amino acids. Germline CDR1 reads SGHVS; CDR2 reads FNYEAQ. With V trimmed by 1 base and J by 7 bases, 7 bases remained unmatched. CDR3 sequence reads: CASSLEGAIENEQFF. In DNA, the CDR3 is TGTGCCAGCAGCTTAGAGGGGGCGATAGAAAATGAGCAGTTCTTC.

A word on this clone: Other nucleotide sequences in the sample specify the same CDR3. The chain couples TRBV5-1 to TRBJ2-5; TRBD2 might be the D (5 bases). Trimming removed 1 base at V and 5 bases at J, with 9 bases between. Germline CDR1 reads SGHRS; CDR2 reads YFSETQ. The CDR3 sequence is 13 residues long. The CDR3 protein is CASSLTSTETQYF. DNA for the CDR3: TGCGCCAGCAGCTTGACTAGTACGGAGACCCAGTACTTC. Full variable domain (outside the CDR3, taken from reference TRBV5-1 and TRBJ2-5): KAGVTQTPRYLIKTRGQQVTLSCSPISGHRSVSWYQQTPGQGLQFLFEYFSETQRNKGNFPGRFSGRQFSNSRSEMNVSTLELGDSALYLCASSLTSTETQYFGPGTRLLVL.

This rearrangement joins TRBV6-4 to TRBJ1-4; D is ambiguous. This CDR3 comprises 14 residues. V lost 6 bases, J lost 10 bases, and 18 bases lay in between. Germline assignment: CDR1 MRHNA and CDR2 SNTAGT. The CDR3, as DNA: TGTGCCAGCAGCCCAATTGCGGGAATCGGAAAACTGTTTTTT. Translating gives CASSPIAGIGKLFF.

The gene calls are TRBV7-3 and TRBJ1-2; possible D gene TRBD1, 5 bases. Germline V lookup: CDR1 SGHTA, CDR2 FQGTGA. V shed 5 bases and J shed 7 bases, with 14 bases lying between them. The CDR3 is 13 residues long. The CDR3 sequence is CASSRREGSGYTF. The CDR3 DNA reads TGTGCCAGCAGCCGAAGGGAGGGGTCTGGCTACACCTTC.

The chain employs TRBV7-8 and TRBJ2-5, with D possibly TRBD1 on 5 matching bases. Between the trimmed V and J ends, which lost 3 bases and 5 bases, there was a span of 13 bases. The germline gives CDR1 SGHVS, CDR2 FQNEAQ. This CDR3 is built from 14 residues. The CDR3 DNA follows: TGTGCCAGCAGCTTCCATGGGGCTCAGGAGACCCAGTACTTC. It codes for CASSFHGAQETQYF. Filled out from reference TRBV7-8 and TRBJ2-5, the complete variable domain reads GAGVSQSPRYKVAKRGQDVALRCDPISGHVSLFWYQQALGQGPEFLTYFQNEAQLDKSGLPSDRFFAERPEGSVSTLKIQRTQQEDSAVYLCASSFHGAQETQYFGPGTRLLVL.

The chain links TRBV6-5 to TRBJ1-2; 10 bases fit TRBD1. Germline CDR1 and CDR2: MNHEY and SVGAGI. The V segment lost 5 bases and the J segment 8 bases; nucleotides outside the gene matches: 11. The CDR3 spans 15 residues. The CDR3, as DNA: TGTGCCAGCAGTCCCCGCCCGGGACAGGGGAACGGCTACACCTTC. It specifies CASSPRPGQGNGYTF.

V and J are TRBV5-1 and TRBJ1-2; maybe TRBD1 (6 bases). V shed 4 bases and J shed 2 bases, with 15 bases lying between them. Germline loops: CDR1 SGHRS, CDR2 YFSETQ. This CDR3 has 15 amino acids. For the CDR3, the DNA is TGCGCCAGCAGCATAGGGACATCCCTAAACTATGGCTACACCTTC. Protein: CASSIGTSLNYGYTF.

This chain links TRBV28 with TRBJ2-3, with D hard to call. There are 13 residues in the CDR3. V was clipped by 4 bases and J by 2 bases, with 7 bases between them. The germline V gene has CDR1 MDHEN and CDR2 SYDVKM. CDR3 coding DNA: TGTGCCAGCAGTTCTGGCCCCACAGATACGCAGTATTTT. Translation: CASSSGPTDTQYF.

The chain carries TRBV14 and TRBJ1-1, with TRBD1 matching 10 bases. V lost 6 bases, J lost 6 bases, and 7 bases stayed unmatched. The germline CDR1 and CDR2 sequences are SGHDN and FVKESK. The CDR3 loop spans 14 amino acids. CDR3 nucleotide sequence: TGTGCCAGCAGAGACAGGGGGCGAGGGTCTGAAGCTTTCTTT. It specifies CASRDRGRGSEAFF.

The table lists this clone with a count of one. The chain joins TRBV7-8 to TRBJ1-2; D uncertain. Trimming cost V 4 bases and J 0 bases, with 15 bases left between them. In germline, CDR1 is SGHVS, CDR2 FQNEAQ. The CDR3 spans 16 residues. In nucleotides, the CDR3 is TGTGCCAGCAGCTCCCTTGTTCTTCGCGCTAACTATGGCTACACCTTC. As protein: CASSSLVLRANYGYTF.

V is TRBV21-1 and J is TRBJ2-7; TRBD2, the table's D call, was not compared with the DNA. TRBV21-1 is flagged as a pseudogene. The CDR3 is 17 amino acids. Here the CDR3 DNA reads TGTGCCAGCAGCAATGAGGATAGCGGGAGTCGCTCCTACGAGCAGTACTTC. This encodes CASSNEDSGSRSYEQYF.

The chain recombines TRBV24-1 with TRBJ1-4; 10 bases match TRBD1. The CDR3 covers 16 residues. Germline CDR1 and CDR2: KGHDR and SFDVKD. Trimming removed 2 bases from V and 7 bases from J; junction bases left unmatched: 6. The DNA for the CDR3 is TGTGCCACCAGTGATTCCGGACAGGGGGTAGGTGAAAAACTGTTTTTT. Translating it yields CATSDSGQGVGEKLFF.

The J gene is TRBJ2-5, the V gene TRBV3-1 (or the pseudogene TRBV3-2), with D unresolved. V was trimmed by 1 base and J by 3 bases, leaving 12 bases between them. Germline lookup yields CDR1 LGHDT and CDR2 YNNKEL (reference sequence). The CDR3 consists of 15 residues. The CDR3 region has the DNA TGTGCCAGCAGCCAAGCATGGGCCCAAAAAGAGACCCAGTACTTC. Protein product: CASSQAWAQKETQYF.

Turning to this clone: This sample also contains other DNA sequences that code for the same CDR3. The rearrangement uses TRBV29-1 and TRBJ2-7; TRBD1 agrees at 7 bases. The germline V gene has CDR1 SQVTM and CDR2 ANQGSEA. The CDR3 covers 12 residues. The ends lost 4 bases at V and 3 bases at J; junction bases unmatched: 3. CDR3 region: CSVGTGHYEQYF. The CDR3 DNA follows: TGCAGCGTTGGGACAGGACACTACGAGCAGTACTTC.

This clone was recorded once. Lacking the conserved final phenylalanine or tryptophan, this CDR3 likely reflects a read error. The DNA is left out, because the CDR3 cannot be placed on it with certainty; the CDR3 is given as TCRdb lists it. The CDR3 is CASSLARWASL. The J gene is TRBJ2-7, the V gene TRBV5-1; no check of the table's D call, TRBD1, against the DNA was made. With termini counted, the CDR3 has 11 amino acids. Germline V lookup: CDR1 SGHRS, CDR2 YFSETQ.

The chain is built from TRBV9 and TRBJ1-2; the D gene is possibly TRBD1 (6 bases). Trimming pared 1 base from V and 3 bases from J, leaving 13 bases between. CDR3 length: 15 amino acids. Germline CDR1 and CDR2: SGDLS and YYNGEE. CDR3 DNA: TGTGCCAGCAGCGTACCATTGACAGGCGACTATGGCTACACCTTC. The encoded protein is CASSVPLTGDYGYTF.

V gene TRBV6-6 combines with J gene TRBJ2-2; 11 nucleotides align to TRBD2. This CDR3 contains 16 residues. Germline loops: CDR1 MNHNY, CDR2 SVGAGI (reference sequence). V lost 5 bases to trimming and J lost 6 bases; unmatched junction nucleotides: 8. DNA for the CDR3: TGTGCCAGCAGTCCCTTTAGCGGGAGGGACCCCGGGGAGCTGTTTTTT. Translation gives CASSPFSGRDPGELFF.

The chain carries TRBV7-8 and TRBJ1-2, with no clear D. V shed 1 base and J shed 7 bases, with 16 bases lying between them. Germline assignment: CDR1 SGHVS and CDR2 FQNEAQ. CDR3 size: 15 residues. CDR3 coding DNA: TGTGCCAGCAGCTTAGACCCAGGTTGGATTGGTGGCTACACCTTC. This sequence encodes CASSLDPGWIGGYTF.

This chain joins TRBV10-3 and TRBJ2-7; TRBD1 matches at 9 bases. CDR3 length: 17 amino acids. CDR1 ENHRY and CDR2 SYGVKD come from the germline V gene. The V segment lost 0 bases and the J segment 2 bases; nucleotides outside the gene matches: 8. CDR3 residues: CAISESSSWTGAYEQYF. The CDR3 DNA reads TGTGCCATCAGTGAGTCCTCCTCCTGGACAGGGGCCTACGAGCAGTACTTC.

The CDR3, as DNA: TGTGCCAGCATCCCACCCCCCCACAGGGCCACTGAAGCTTTCTTT. Its protein product is CASIPPPHRATEAFF. The rearrangement uses TRBV28 and TRBJ1-1, with D possibly matching TRBD1 (6 bases). Trimming left V 7 bases short and J 4 bases short, with 19 bases between. The CDR3 consists of 15 residues. Looked up from germline, CDR1 is MDHEN and CDR2 is SYDVKM.